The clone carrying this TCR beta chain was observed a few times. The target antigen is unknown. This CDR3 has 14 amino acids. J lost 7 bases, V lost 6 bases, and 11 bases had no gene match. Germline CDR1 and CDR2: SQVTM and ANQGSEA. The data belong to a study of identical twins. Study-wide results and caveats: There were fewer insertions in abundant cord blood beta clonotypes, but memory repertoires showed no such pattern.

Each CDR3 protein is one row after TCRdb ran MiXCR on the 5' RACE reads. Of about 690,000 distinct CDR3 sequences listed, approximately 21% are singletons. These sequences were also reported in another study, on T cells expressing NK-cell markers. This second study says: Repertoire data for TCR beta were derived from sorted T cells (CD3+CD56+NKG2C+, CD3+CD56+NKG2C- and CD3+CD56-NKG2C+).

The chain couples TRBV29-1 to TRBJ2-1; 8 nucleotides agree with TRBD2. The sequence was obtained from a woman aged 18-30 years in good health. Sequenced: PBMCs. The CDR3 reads CSVAPRGGLNEQFF. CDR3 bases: TGCAGCGTCGCCCCCCGGGGGGGCTTGAATGAGCAGTTCTTC.